This TCR beta chain stems from a study of T-cell reconstitution after alpha-beta-depleted transplantation in children. CDR3 length equals 14 residues. Between the trimmed V and J ends, which lost 3 bases and 1 base, there was a span of 9 bases. Germline V gene data show CDR1 as SGHDN and CDR2 as FVKESK. Unique molecular identifiers were used to barcode this TCRbeta library. TCRdb ran MiXCR on the PCR reads and lists one entry per CDR3 protein. The table lists approximately 490,000 distinct CDR3 sequences, roughly an eighth of them singletons. V is TRBV14 and J is TRBJ1-1; D ambiguous. The receptor was derived from a human donor who donated a stem cell graft to a child with combined immunodeficiency. Here the sequenced sample was PBMCs from the stem cell graft donor, taken from the stem cell graft. The CDR3 reads CASSQHRGNTEAFF. Here the CDR3 DNA reads TGTGCCAGCAGCCAGCACAGAGGGAACACTGAAGCTTTCTTT.